The next 32 T cell receptor beta chains were all read from a single sample in a study of Ad26.COV2.S vaccination and SARS-CoV-2 variants. Noted treatment: some 20 received Ad26.COV2.S at low or high dose, single or two shots; about 5 received placebo; per-sample allocation not given. Sampling occurred on day 63 after the first vaccine or placebo injection. Assay: immunoSEQ multiplex PCR; the TCRdb copy retains only in-frame clones and omits some. The table records approximately 360,000 clones, 83% of them present only once. The source was peripheral blood, collected in a trial of Ad26.COV2.S vaccine versus placebo. These receptors were obtained from a person between 18 and 60 years old who received the Ad26.COV2.S COVID-19 vaccine or a placebo.

CDR3 sequence (DNA): TGTGCCAGCAGCCCTGGCGAGGCCACCGGGGAGCTGTTTTTT. This encodes CASSPGEATGELFF. The rearrangement uses TRBV2 and TRBJ2-2; D ambiguous. The V end lost 6 bases, the J end lost 4 bases, and 12 bases lay between the germline ends. The CDR3 is 14 residues long. Germline V lookup: CDR1 SNHLY, CDR2 FYNNEI.

This chain links TRBV6-6 with TRBJ1-1; D call uncertain. The CDR3 is 13 amino acids. Germline values: CDR1 MNHNY, CDR2 SVGAGI (reference sequence). The V and J ends lost 2 bases and 6 bases respectively, with 10 bases between them. In DNA, the CDR3 is TGTGCCAGCAGTTACGAGGACCCTCCTGAAGCTTTCTTT. Translating gives CASSYEDPPEAFF.

V gene TRBV9 combines with J gene TRBJ1-4; a possible D gene is TRBD1 (5 bases). Trimming shortened V by 7 bases and J by 5 bases, and 12 bases separated the two germline ends. This CDR3 has 13 residues. The germline gives CDR1 SGDLS, CDR2 YYNGEE. CDR3 sequence reads: CASSRGPNEKLFF. The DNA of the CDR3 is TGTGCCAGCTCGAGGGGCCCAAATGAAAAACTGTTTTTT.

V gene TRBV12-5 combines with J gene TRBJ2-5; 12 nucleotides agree with TRBD2. Germline assignment: CDR1 LGHNT and CDR2 FRNRAP. CDR3 size: 16 residues. After removal of 0 bases from V and 5 bases from J, the junction contained 4 bases not matched to a gene. CDR3 loop: CASGLVLGTSGETQYF. The CDR3 bases are TGTGCTAGTGGTTTGGTCTTAGGGACTAGCGGGGAGACCCAGTACTTC.

This chain uses TRBV29-1 with TRBJ2-3, with TRBD2 matching over 9 bases. Germline CDR1 reads SQVTM; CDR2 reads ANQGSEA. The length of the CDR3 is 14 residues. V shed 7 bases, J shed 6 bases, and the junction held 11 bases outside the gene matches. The chain's CDR3 is CSAPTGTSSDTQYF. The CDR3 nucleotides are TGCAGCGCCCCAACCGGGACTAGCAGCGATACGCAGTATTTT.

This sequence joins TRBV2 and TRBJ2-5, with TRBD1 matching over 9 bases. CDR3 length: 13 amino acids. V lost 11 bases and J lost 6; bases outside the gene matches: 10. Germline V gene data show CDR1 as SNHLY and CDR2 as FYNNEI. The CDR3 DNA reads TGTGCCGGAGCCGGGACAGGGAGCAAGACCCAGTACTTC. Encoded protein: CAGAGTGSKTQYF.

V and J are TRBV5-1 and TRBJ2-5; 10 nucleotides agree with TRBD2. Trimming at V came to 3 bases and at J to 4 bases, leaving 6 bases not matched to a gene. Looked up from germline, CDR1 is SGHRS and CDR2 is YFSETQ. CDR3 length equals 15 residues. The CDR3 DNA reads as TGCGCCAGCAGCTGGACTAGCGGCCGCGGAGAGACCCAGTACTTC. This encodes CASSWTSGRGETQYF.

This chain joins TRBV11-2 and TRBJ1-3, with no clear D. With 2 bases removed from V and 4 bases from J, the gap between germline ends came to 9 bases. The CDR3 runs to 14 residues. Germline CDR1 is SGHAT and CDR2 is FQNNGV. The CDR3 protein is CASSLLVVGNTIYF. CDR3 nucleotides: TGTGCCAGCAGCTTATTGGTGGTGGGAAACACCATATATTTT.

The gene calls are TRBV5-4 and TRBJ1-2; D is unclear. Germline V gene data show CDR1 as SGHNT and CDR2 as YYREEE (reference sequence). The CDR3 extends over 17 amino acids. Trimming took 5 bases from V and 0 from J, leaving 20 bases between them. For the CDR3, the DNA is TGTGCCAGCAGGGAGGACCTGGCTGTGAGAGCTAACTATGGCTACACCTTC. The encoded protein is CASREDLAVRANYGYTF.

This chain connects TRBV3-1 (or the pseudogene TRBV3-2) to TRBJ1-2, with a tentative D call TRBD1 (5 bases). Trimming shortened V by 4 bases and J by 14 bases, and 20 bases separated the two germline ends. The CDR3 covers 13 residues. The germline CDR1 and CDR2 sequences are LGHDT and YNNKEL (reference sequence). The CDR3 DNA reads as TGTGCCAGCAGCCCAATCACATGGACACGGGCGACCTTC. This translates into CASSPITWTRATF.

The chain combines TRBV7-9 with TRBJ2-7, with TRBD2 as a possible D gene (6 bases). The V and J ends lost 5 bases and 2 bases respectively, with 13 bases between them. The CDR3 has 14 amino acids. Germline V CDR1 and CDR2: SEHNR, FQNEAQ (reference sequence). The chain's CDR3 is CASSLGSPTYEQYF. The CDR3 region has the DNA TGTGCCAGCAGCCTCGGGAGCCCTACCTACGAGCAGTACTTC.

In the case of this clone: Within the sample, other DNA sequences also encode this same CDR3. This rearrangement joins TRBV19 to TRBJ2-5; D is uncertain. Trimming took off 1 base at V and 1 base at J, with 4 bases between the two ends. Germline lookup yields CDR1 LNHDA and CDR2 SQIVND (reference sequence). The CDR3 runs to 13 residues. This chain's CDR3 is CASSIGLQETQYF. In nucleotides, the CDR3 is TGTGCCAGTAGTATAGGCCTCCAAGAGACCCAGTACTTC.

This clone was observed once. This rearrangement joins TRBV7-9 to TRBJ2-3; no clear D. The CDR3 runs to 14 residues. Germline CDR1 is SEHNR and CDR2 is FQNEAQ (reference sequence). The V and J ends lost 5 bases and 4 bases respectively, with 13 bases between them. CDR3 in DNA: TGTGCCAGCAGCGACCTGGGATGGGCAGATACGCAGTATTTT. It specifies CASSDLGWADTQYF.

The chain combines TRBV3-1 (or the pseudogene TRBV3-2) with TRBJ1-3; weak D call: TRBD1 (5 bases). Germline CDR1 is LGHDT and CDR2 is YNNKEL (reference sequence). Deletions cut 4 bases from V and 2 bases from J, with 15 bases between. The CDR3 spans 16 residues. Here the CDR3 reads CASSRGDSLAGNTIYF. CDR3 bases: TGTGCCAGCAGCCGAGGAGACAGTCTTGCTGGAAACACCATATATTTT.

This chain links TRBV4-2 with TRBJ2-5; D call uncertain. V lost 3 bases, J lost 5 bases, and 10 bases lay in between. CDR3 length: 13 amino acids. Germline CDR1 LGHNA, CDR2 YNFKEQ. CDR3 region: CASSQAGWETQYF. The CDR3 nucleotides are TGTGCCAGCAGCCAGGCCGGCTGGGAGACCCAGTACTTC.

This chain uses TRBV14 with TRBJ2-7; no clear D gene. With 4 bases removed from V and 3 bases from J, the gap between germline ends came to 13 bases. From germline, CDR1 is SGHDN and CDR2 FVKESK. This CDR3 has 14 amino acids. The CDR3 DNA follows: TGTGCCAGCAGCCCAAGCTGGGTTATCTACGAGCAGTACTTC. Translating gives CASSPSWVIYEQYF.

The chain uses TRBV20-1 and TRBJ1-1; a weak D match, TRBD1 (5 bases). CDR1 is DFQATT, CDR2 SNEGSKA, per germline (reference sequence). Deletions cut 6 bases from V and 5 bases from J, with 10 bases between. The CDR3 spans 11 residues. The CDR3 DNA reads TGCAGTGCCGCGGGGGAAACTGAAGCTTTCTTT. Residues: CSAAGETEAFF.

This chain connects TRBV2 to TRBJ2-2; 11 bases are shared with TRBD2. J lost 7 bases, V lost 2 bases, and 3 bases had no gene match. Germline-derived CDR1 and CDR2 are SNHLY and FYNNEI. This CDR3 contains 15 residues. The CDR3 region is CASSELAGGIGELFF. In DNA form, the CDR3 reads TGTGCCAGCAGTGAACTAGCGGGGGGTATCGGGGAGCTGTTTTTT. Drawing the rest from reference TRBV2 and TRBJ2-2, the complete variable domain is EPEVTQTPSHQVTQMGQEVILRCVPISNHLYFYWYRQILGQKVEFLVSFYNNEISEKSEIFDDQFSVERPDGSNFTLKIRSTKLEDSAMYFCASSELAGGIGELFFGEGSRLTVL.

This clone was observed a single time. The CDR3 bases are TGTGCCAGCAGCTTGGCTTTGGGCTGGTCCCACGGCTACACCTTC. It yields the protein CASSLALGWSHGYTF. This sequence joins TRBV5-6 and TRBJ1-2; D is undetermined. The germline V gene has CDR1 SGHDT and CDR2 YYEEEE. The germline V and J ends were trimmed by 0 bases and 8 bases, with 17 bases remaining between them. This CDR3 has 15 residues.

V gene TRBV5-1 combines with J gene TRBJ2-6; 7 bases agree with TRBD1. The CDR3 is 19 amino acids. CDR1 and CDR2 from the germline V gene are SGHRS and YFSETQ. V gave up 4 bases and J gave up 0 bases; unmatched junction bases: 13. CDR3 protein: CASSRTVRGSPSGANVLTF. Written as DNA, the CDR3 is TGCGCCAGCAGCCGGACCGTCAGGGGGTCCCCCTCTGGGGCCAACGTCCTGACTTTC.

This chain uses TRBV4-1 with TRBJ2-1; 10 bases match TRBD2. V lost 2 bases and J lost 9; bases outside the gene matches: 4. The CDR3 runs 14 residues. Germline V CDR1 and CDR2: MGHRA, YSYEKL. CDR3: CASSQPSGRGEQFF. CDR3 nucleotides: TGCGCCAGCAGCCAACCCAGCGGGAGGGGTGAGCAGTTCTTC.

The gene calls are TRBV11-3 and TRBJ1-1, with unresolved D. Germline-derived CDR1 and CDR2 are SGHNT and YENEEA. This CDR3 contains 16 residues. The V end was cut by 5 bases, the J end by 0 bases, with 16 bases between. CDR3 nucleotides: TGTGCCAGCAGCCCATACCCTTCAGAATTGAACACTGAAGCTTTCTTT. Its translation is CASSPYPSELNTEAFF. Full variable domain (remainder filled in from reference TRBV11-3 and TRBJ1-1): EAGVVQSPRYKIIEKKQPVAFWCNPISGHNTLYWYLQNLGQGPELLIRYENEEAVDDSQLPKDRFSAERLKGVDSTLKIQPAELGDSAVYLCASSPYPSELNTEAFFGQGTRLTVV.

The CDR3 DNA sequence: TGTGCCAGCAGCCAAACCGGACGGCTCCTTAATGAAAAACTGTTTTTT. This translates into CASSQTGRLLNEKLFF. This chain uses TRBV2 with TRBJ1-4; D is ambiguous. Germline loops: CDR1 SNHLY, CDR2 FYNNEI. Trimming took off 6 bases at V and 4 bases at J, with 18 bases between the two ends. CDR3 length: 16 residues.

This clone was seen once. This chain joins TRBV4-1 and TRBJ1-1; D gene uncertain. Trimming shortened V by 5 bases and J by 5 bases, and 18 bases separated the two germline ends. There are 15 residues in the CDR3. Germline V gene lookup returns CDR1 MGHRA and CDR2 YSYEKL. The CDR3 nucleotides read TGCGCCAGCAGCATGATGATACTCGGAAGTACTGAAGCTTTCTTT. Protein: CASSMMILGSTEAFF.

This chain joins TRBV30 and TRBJ2-7, with D possibly TRBD2 on 5 matching bases. Per the germline V gene, CDR1 is GTSNPN and CDR2 is SVGIG (reference sequence). V lost 2 bases and J lost 1, with 12 bases in between. The CDR3 consists of 14 residues. Here the CDR3 DNA reads TGTGCCTGGAGTACGGGAACGGGTTCCTACGAGCAGTACTTC. This sequence encodes CAWSTGTGSYEQYF.

CDR3 nucleotides: TGCGCCAGCAGGGAGGGACAGAGCTCCTACGAGCAGTACTTC. Encoded protein: CASREGQSSYEQYF. The rearrangement links TRBV5-1 to TRBJ2-7; D might be TRBD1 (7 bases). Per germline, CDR1 SGHRS and CDR2 YFSETQ. V lost 5 bases and J 0 bases, leaving 12 bases between the germline ends. The CDR3 loop spans 14 amino acids.

The chain recombines TRBV20-1 with TRBJ2-1, with D uncertain. The CDR3 extends over 11 amino acids. Germline-derived CDR1 and CDR2 are DFQATT and SNEGSKA (reference sequence). With 5 bases removed from V and 10 bases from J, the gap between germline ends came to 12 bases. The CDR3 protein is CSAGSRLEQFF. In nucleotides, the CDR3 is TGCAGTGCTGGAAGTCGACTGGAGCAGTTCTTC.

The chain is built from TRBV7-9 and TRBJ1-1; D is uncertain. The CDR3 runs 13 residues. The V gene's germline CDR1 is SEHNR and CDR2 FQNEAQ (reference sequence). Trimming shortened V by 8 bases and J by 1 base, and 11 bases separated the two germline ends. The CDR3 reads CASLRAANTEAFF. The CDR3 DNA reads as TGTGCCAGCCTACGGGCAGCGAACACTGAAGCTTTCTTT. Looking up the rest from reference TRBV7-9 and TRBJ1-1 gives the full variable domain: DTGVSQNPRHKITKRGQNVTFRCDPISEHNRLYWYRQTLGQGPEFLTYFQNEAQLEKSRLLSDRFSAERPKGSFSTLEIQRTEQGDSAMYLCASLRAANTEAFFGQGTRLTVV.

The chain has TRBV2 and TRBJ1-5; a weak D match, TRBD1 (5 bases). CDR1 and CDR2 (germline): SNHLY, FYNNEI. The CDR3 length is 12 residues. This CDR3 is CASGLPNQPQHF. CDR3 DNA: TGTGCTTCGGGACTCCCAAATCAGCCCCAGCATTTT.

V is TRBV5-4 and J is TRBJ2-2, with D hard to call. The CDR3 extends over 14 amino acids. Trimming removed 4 bases at V and 3 bases at J, with 10 bases between. The germline CDR1 and CDR2 sequences are SGHNT and YYREEE (reference sequence). The CDR3 protein is CASSAGPDTGELFF. As DNA, the CDR3 is TGTGCCAGCAGCGCCGGGCCTGACACCGGGGAGCTGTTTTTT.

Only one count was recorded for this clone. The V gene is TRBV7-9, the J gene TRBJ2-3, with D possibly being TRBD2 (5 bases). The CDR3 is 15 residues long. V dropped 6 bases and J dropped 0 bases, with 13 bases sitting between them. The germline V gene has CDR1 SEHNR and CDR2 FQNEAQ (reference sequence). The CDR3 spells CASRPRRQSTDTQYF. In nucleotides, the CDR3 is TGTGCCAGCAGACCCCGGAGGCAGAGCACAGATACGCAGTATTTT.

This chain connects TRBV4-1 to TRBJ1-2; D ambiguous. CDR1 MGHRA and CDR2 YSYEKL come from the germline V gene. Between the trimmed V and J ends, which lost 1 base and 3 bases, there was a span of 12 bases. The length of the CDR3 is 15 residues. The CDR3 bases are TGCGCCAGCAGCCAAGCGCTCGGGCCGGACTATGGCTACACCTTC. Amino acids: CASSQALGPDYGYTF.